The 8 T cell receptor beta chains below were found in one sample sequenced in a study of CD8 T cells in Susac syndrome (dated by TCRdb to about 2019). Library preparation employed the immunoSEQ multiplex PCR assay. RNA was extracted using the RNeasy kit, and about 0.45 to 1 microgram was reverse transcribed with random hexamers. The public reads were reanalyzed by TCRdb: fastp trimming at Q25, MiXCR alignment, in-frame beta chains only. Duplicate CDR3 protein sequences are folded into a single record with the most common DNA and genes. Recorded for this sample are 75,000 to 95,000 distinct CDR3 sequences; roughly 95% of them occurred a single time. The ten largest clones add up to roughly 0.62% of the sample. Source material: CD8+ T cells from PBMCs. The origin of the receptors is a human donor with Susac syndrome.

The chain has TRBV18 and TRBJ1-5; a possible D gene is TRBD1 (5 bases). The V gene's germline CDR1 is KGHSH and CDR2 LQKENI. V lost 3 bases and J 5 bases, leaving 8 bases between the germline ends. CDR3 length: 13 residues. The CDR3 sequence: CASSPAGHQPQHF. CDR3 DNA sequence: TGTGCCAGCTCACCCGCGGGGCATCAGCCCCAGCATTTT.

The V call is TRBV20-1, the J call TRBJ2-3; 13 bases map to TRBD2. The CDR3 has 15 residues. The junction had 2 bases not matched to a gene; V was cut back by 0 bases and J by 5 bases. Germline V CDR1 and CDR2: DFQATT, SNEGSKA (reference sequence). This CDR3 is CSAREWTSGGDTQYF. The CDR3 nucleotides are TGCAGTGCTAGAGAATGGACTAGCGGGGGAGATACGCAGTATTTT.

J is TRBJ2-5 and V is TRBV4-1; D might be TRBD1 (5 bases). Germline V gives CDR1 MGHRA, CDR2 YSYEKL. The CDR3 covers 14 residues. The ends were cut back, 3 bases at V and 5 bases at J, with 13 bases in the middle. The CDR3 bases are TGCGCCAGCAGCCAGGAAGGGGCATACGAGACCCAGTACTTC. The encoded protein is CASSQEGAYETQYF.

V usage is TRBV23-1 and J usage is TRBJ1-5; TRBD1 matches at 7 bases. TRBV23-1 qualifies as an ORF whose function is uncertain. After removal of 2 bases from V and 5 bases from J, the junction contained 9 bases not matched to a gene. The CDR3 runs 16 residues. This CDR3 reads CASSQPLRDSHQPQHF. In DNA form, the CDR3 reads TGCGCCAGCAGTCAACCTCTCCGGGACAGCCATCAGCCCCAGCATTTT.

The rearrangement links TRBV6-2 or TRBV6-3 to TRBJ2-7; TRBD1 matches 7 bases. The CDR3 has 13 residues. Germline loops: CDR1 MNHEY, CDR2 SVGEGT. Trimming took 7 bases from V and 5 from J; bases not matched to a gene: 8. In DNA, the CDR3 is TGTGCCAGCATGTTGACAGGGCGTCACGAGCAGTACTTC. Its protein is CASMLTGRHEQYF.

The rearrangement joins TRBV29-1 to TRBJ1-4; no clear D. The CDR3 has 11 amino acids. V gave up 3 bases and J gave up 4 bases, with 3 bases separating them. CDR1 and CDR2 (germline): SQVTM, ANQGSEA. CDR3 coding DNA: TGCAGCGTTGATCTTAATGAAAAACTGTTTTTT. Its translation: CSVDLNEKLFF.

The rearrangement joins TRBV20-1 to TRBJ2-3, with 7 bases aligning to TRBD1. This CDR3 has 16 residues. The trim removed 1 base at V and 7 bases at J, leaving 14 bases unmatched. Germline CDR1 reads DFQATT; CDR2 reads SNEGSKA (reference sequence). CDR3 coding DNA: TGCAGTGCTAGAGCGGGCGACAGGGTCTGGTTGAATACGCAGTATTTT. As protein: CSARAGDRVWLNTQYF.

CDR3: CASSPLVGTQYF. The CDR3 DNA reads TGTGCCAGCAGCCCCCTAGTCGGTACGCAGTATTTT. The chain employs TRBV14 and TRBJ2-3; no clear D gene. The CDR3 is 12 residues long. V was trimmed by 4 bases and J by 8 bases, leaving 10 bases between them. Germline V CDR1 and CDR2: SGHDN, FVKESK.